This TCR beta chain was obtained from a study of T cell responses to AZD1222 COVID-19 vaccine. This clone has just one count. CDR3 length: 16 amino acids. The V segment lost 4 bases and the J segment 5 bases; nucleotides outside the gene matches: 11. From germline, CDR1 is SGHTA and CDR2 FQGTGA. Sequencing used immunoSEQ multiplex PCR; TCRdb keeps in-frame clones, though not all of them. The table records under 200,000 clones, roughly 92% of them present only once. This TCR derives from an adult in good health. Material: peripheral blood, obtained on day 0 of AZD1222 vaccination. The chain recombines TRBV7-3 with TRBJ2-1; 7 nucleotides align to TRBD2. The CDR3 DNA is TGTGCCAGCAGCTCCACACCGGCGCTAGCGGACAATGAGCAGTTCTTC. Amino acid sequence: CASSSTPALADNEQFF.